One and the same sample provided the 14 T cell receptor beta chains below, sequenced in a study of T cells in Graves' hyperthyroidism and ophthalmopathy. TCR beta CDR3 sequences were amplified from RNA transcripts. RT-PCR in the first round (using the HTBI primer set) targeted the TCR CDR3. TCRdb reprocessed the multiplex PCR reads via MiXCR and lists one record per CDR3 protein. The sample records about 360,000 distinct CDR3 sequences, roughly an eighth being singletons. The sequencing sample was made of blood. These receptors all come from a woman between 18 and 29 years old with Graves' hyperthyroidism.

This clonotype appeared many times. The chain uses TRBV9 and TRBJ2-5; 7 positions agree with TRBD1. V trimming: 4 bases; J trimming: 9 bases; junction bases outside the gene matches: 12. The CDR3 covers 14 residues. Germline CDR1 SGDLS, CDR2 YYNGEE. The CDR3 loop reads CASSHRDSSPAQYF. The CDR3 DNA follows: TGTGCCAGCAGCCACCGGGACAGCTCGCCGGCCCAGTACTTC. Based on the CDR3 plus reference TRBV9 and TRBJ2-5, the full variable domain is DSGVTQTPKHLITATGQRVTLRCSPRSGDLSVYWYQQSLDQGLQFLIQYYNGEERAKGNILERFSAQQFPDLHSELNLSSLELGDSALYFCASSHRDSSPAQYFGPGTRLLVL.

This clonotype occurred many times. The chain carries TRBV6-2 or TRBV6-3 and TRBJ2-2; 7 nucleotides align to TRBD1. This CDR3 comprises 16 residues. Germline V gene data show CDR1 as MNHEY and CDR2 as SVGEGT. Trimming removed 2 bases from V and 4 bases from J; junction bases left unmatched: 7. This CDR3 reads CASSYDRAPSTGELFF. In DNA form, the CDR3 reads TGTGCCAGCAGTTACGACAGGGCGCCTTCCACCGGGGAGCTGTTTTTT.

This clonotype was picked up a small number of times. V usage is TRBV6-6 and J usage is TRBJ1-6, with D possibly matching TRBD1 (5 bases). V was cut by 0 bases and J by 9 bases, with 15 bases left in between. CDR3 length: 16 residues. CDR1 and CDR2 from the germline V gene are MNHNY and SVGAGI (reference sequence). In DNA, the CDR3 is TGTGCCAGCAGTTACTCTTCCGGGACCCCGCCTTCACCCCTCCACTTT. Protein sequence: CASSYSSGTPPSPLHF.

This clonotype appeared many times. The chain employs TRBV19 and TRBJ2-3, with 9 bases matching TRBD2. The CDR3 is made up of 15 amino acids. V lost 9 bases and J lost 0; bases outside the gene matches: 7. The germline V gene has CDR1 LNHDA and CDR2 SQIVND (reference sequence). As DNA, the CDR3 is TGTGCCAGGTCGTCTAGCGGGACTAGCACAGATACGCAGTATTTT. The encoded protein is CARSSSGTSTDTQYF.

This clonotype was detected once. The gene calls are TRBV18 and TRBJ2-1, with 13 bases matching TRBD2. The CDR3 covers 15 residues. Germline V gene sequence: CDR1 KGHSH, CDR2 LQKENI. V shed 5 bases and J 6 bases; nucleotides not matched to a gene: 4. The CDR3 bases are TGTGCCAGCTCAGCGGGGACTAGCGGGACCAATGAGCAGTTCTTC. Residues: CASSAGTSGTNEQFF.

This clonotype was observed at least ten times. The chain is built from TRBV30 and TRBJ2-3; no clear D. The V and J ends lost 5 bases and 1 base respectively, with 13 bases between them. The CDR3 contains 14 residues. Germline V gives CDR1 GTSNPN, CDR2 SVGIG (reference sequence). CDR3 region: CAWGPGGGTDTQYF. As DNA, the CDR3 is TGTGCCTGGGGTCCAGGTGGGGGCACAGATACGCAGTATTTT.

This clonotype was observed many times. The chain links TRBV6-1 to TRBJ2-7; the D gene is possibly TRBD1 (6 bases). V lost 6 bases and J lost 2, with 17 bases in between. The CDR3 covers 15 residues. CDR1 and CDR2 (germline): MNHNS, SASEGT. This chain's CDR3 is CASSRFGRGTYEQYF. The CDR3, as DNA: TGTGCCAGCAGCCGGTTTGGCAGGGGAACCTACGAGCAGTACTTC.

This clonotype has more than one count but fewer than ten. V usage is TRBV20-1 and J usage is TRBJ2-3; no firm D call. V was pared by 4 bases and J by 0 bases, with 8 bases between. CDR3 length equals 13 residues. Looked up from germline, CDR1 is DFQATT and CDR2 is SNEGSKA (reference sequence). As DNA, the CDR3 is TGCAGTGCTACAGGCGGTAGCACAGATACGCAGTATTTT. It encodes CSATGGSTDTQYF.

This clonotype has a count of ten or more. The chain uses TRBV27 and TRBJ2-7; no definite D call. The CDR3 runs to 14 residues. With 3 bases removed from V and 7 bases from J, the gap between germline ends came to 16 bases. CDR1 is MNHEY and CDR2 is SMNVEV in the germline V gene (reference sequence). The CDR3 DNA follows: TGTGCCAGCAGTTTGATTGGCAGCTCTCGAGAGCAGTACTTC. Translation: CASSLIGSSREQYF.

The rearrangement links TRBV3-1 to TRBJ2-5, with D uncertain. Germline V gives CDR1 LGHDT, CDR2 YNNKEL (reference sequence). The CDR3 extends over 13 amino acids. The V end was cut by 0 bases, the J end by 5 bases, with 7 bases between. DNA for the CDR3: TGTGCCAGCAGCCAAGAAGCGTACGAGACCCAGTACTTC. This encodes CASSQEAYETQYF.

This clonotype was recorded a few times. The genes are TRBV6-2 or TRBV6-3 and TRBJ1-1; D possibly corresponds to TRBD1 (6 bases). Per the germline V gene, CDR1 is MNHEY and CDR2 is SVGEGT. The CDR3 length is 14 residues. Trimming pared 6 bases from V and 1 base from J, leaving 12 bases between. The chain's CDR3 is CASSFGQQNTEAFF. The DNA of the CDR3 is TGTGCCAGCAGCTTCGGACAGCAGAACACTGAAGCTTTCTTT.

This chain connects TRBV5-6 to TRBJ2-7, with D perhaps given as TRBD1 or TRBD2 (5 bases each). CDR1 SGHDT and CDR2 YYEEEE come from the germline V gene. The CDR3 extends over 12 amino acids. The germline V and J ends were trimmed by 0 bases and 11 bases, with 12 bases remaining between them. This chain's CDR3 is CASSLGGHGEYF. DNA for the CDR3: TGTGCCAGCAGCTTGGGAGGACACGGGGAGTACTTC.

This clonotype has ten or more counts. This chain uses TRBV19 with TRBJ1-1, with 8 bases matching TRBD1. The CDR3 loop spans 14 amino acids. The germline V gene has CDR1 LNHDA and CDR2 SQIVND (reference sequence). V gave up 6 bases and J gave up 9 bases; unmatched junction bases: 12. The DNA of the CDR3 is TGTGCCAGTAGGCTCCAAGGGACAGGTGGTCAAGCTTTCTTT. Protein sequence: CASRLQGTGGQAFF.

This clonotype has a handful of counts. This chain links TRBV5-1 with TRBJ2-1, with a weak D call TRBD1 (8 bases). Germline lookup yields CDR1 SGHRS and CDR2 YFSETQ. The V end was cut by 1 base, the J end by 0 bases, with 29 bases between. CDR3 size: 22 residues. CDR3 bases: TGCGCCAGCAGCTTGCGTTTGGCAGGGGGCAGGTGGCGGGAGCCCTCCTACAATGAGCAGTTCTTC. Protein sequence: CASSLRLAGGRWREPSYNEQFF. Full variable domain (missing parts from reference TRBV5-1 and TRBJ2-1): KAGVTQTPRYLIKTRGQQVTLSCSPISGHRSVSWYQQTPGQGLQFLFEYFSETQRNKGNFPGRFSGRQFSNSRSEMNVSTLELGDSALYLCASSLRLAGGRWREPSYNEQFFGPGTRLTVL.